The 18 T cell receptor beta chains given below trace back to one sample, sequenced in a study of blood T cell repertoires in COVID-19. Repertoires were generated with immunoSEQ multiplex PCR, while TCRdb's copy carries only in-frame clones and drops some. The data hold 200,000 to 300,000 clones, with about 89% observed a single time. Sample: PBMCs or T cells enriched from blood (not recorded which). The source of these receptors is a woman aged 18-35 years who had recovered from COVID-19.

The chain uses TRBV30 and TRBJ1-3, with TRBD1 matching over 8 bases. This CDR3 has 16 amino acids. After removal of 1 base from V and 0 bases from J, the junction contained 5 bases not matched to a gene. Germline V gene lookup returns CDR1 GTSNPN and CDR2 SVGIG (reference sequence). The chain's CDR3 is CAWSEAGGTSGNTIYF. In DNA form, the CDR3 reads TGTGCCTGGAGTGAAGCAGGGGGCACCTCTGGAAACACCATATATTTT.

The V gene is TRBV2, the J gene TRBJ2-2; 8 bases fit TRBD1. Germline CDR1 SNHLY, CDR2 FYNNEI. J lost 7 bases, V lost 5 bases, and 3 bases had no gene match. The CDR3 covers 13 residues. This CDR3 is CASSWTGIGELFF. CDR3 DNA: TGTGCCAGCAGTTGGACAGGGATCGGGGAGCTGTTTTTT.

The rearrangement uses TRBV18 and TRBJ2-7, with D maybe TRBD1 (5 bases). V shed 1 base and J shed 3 bases, with 10 bases lying between them. Per germline, CDR1 KGHSH and CDR2 LQKENI. The CDR3 spans 14 residues. The CDR3 DNA reads TGTGCCAGCTCACCACGAGAAGGGGACTACGAGCAGTACTTC. Its protein product is CASSPREGDYEQYF.

The chain combines TRBV10-2 with TRBJ2-7; TRBD2 agrees at 7 bases. V lost 2 bases, J lost 1 base, and 5 bases stayed unmatched. The CDR3 has 15 amino acids. The germline V gene encodes CDR1 WSHSY and CDR2 SAAADI. The CDR3 loop reads CASSETGRGSYEQYF. The CDR3 DNA reads TGCGCCAGCAGTGAGACCGGGCGGGGGTCCTACGAGCAGTACTTC.

V is TRBV5-1 and J is TRBJ2-5; D is possibly TRBD2 (6 bases). V was shortened by 6 bases and J by 2 bases, with 17 bases between the two germline ends. Germline CDR1 is SGHRS and CDR2 is YFSETQ. CDR3 length: 15 amino acids. CDR3 nucleotides: TGCGCCAGCAACGTAGAGCCCGGGACTCAAGAGACCCAGTACTTC. Translated, it gives CASNVEPGTQETQYF.

The V gene is TRBV3-1 (or the pseudogene TRBV3-2), the J gene TRBJ1-2, with D perhaps TRBD1 (6 bases). The CDR3 has 14 residues. Germline values: CDR1 LGHDT, CDR2 YNNKEL (reference sequence). Trimming shortened V by 0 bases and J by 3 bases, and 8 bases separated the two germline ends. The CDR3 loop is CASSQDGQYYGYTF. The CDR3 DNA reads as TGTGCCAGCAGCCAAGACGGACAGTACTATGGCTACACCTTC.

The V gene is TRBV5-1, the J gene TRBJ2-1; the match to TRBD1 covers 9 bases. Germline V gene sequence: CDR1 SGHRS, CDR2 YFSETQ. V lost 6 bases to trimming and J lost 7 bases; unmatched junction nucleotides: 8. CDR3 size: 14 residues. The CDR3: CASTDRGVENEQFF. The CDR3 nucleotides read TGCGCCAGCACCGACAGGGGGGTGGAAAATGAGCAGTTCTTC.

The rearrangement joins TRBV21-1 to TRBJ1-2; the D call of TRBD1 is as the table states it, not checked on the DNA. TRBV21-1 constitutes a pseudogene. CDR3 length equals 20 residues. The CDR3 loop is CASSNRQGPNPIFLNYGYTF. DNA of the CDR3: TGTGCCAGCAGCAATAGACAGGGGCCAAATCCCATCTTTTTAAACTATGGCTACACCTTC.

V gene TRBV9 combines with J gene TRBJ2-1; TRBD2 agrees at 8 bases. The CDR3 is 16 amino acids. Germline trimming cut 0 bases from V and 4 bases from J; bases unmatched to any gene: 6. Germline assignment: CDR1 SGDLS and CDR2 YYNGEE. The CDR3 coding sequence is TGTGCCAGCAGCGTAGGTGGCGGGGGGAGATACAATGAGCAGTTCTTC. This gives the protein CASSVGGGGRYNEQFF.

V gene TRBV7-9 combines with J gene TRBJ2-3, with 10 bases matching TRBD1. The junction had 10 bases not matched to a gene; V was cut back by 5 bases and J by 2 bases. Germline-derived CDR1 and CDR2 are SEHNR and FQNEAQ (reference sequence). CDR3 length equals 17 residues. The CDR3 DNA is TGTGCCAGCAGCCCGGGAGGGACAGGGGCGAACACAGATACGCAGTATTTT. It encodes CASSPGGTGANTDTQYF. Full variable domain (outside the CDR3, taken from reference TRBV7-9 and TRBJ2-3): DTGVSQNPRHKITKRGQNVTFRCDPISEHNRLYWYRQTLGQGPEFLTYFQNEAQLEKSRLLSDRFSAERPKGSFSTLEIQRTEQGDSAMYLCASSPGGTGANTDTQYFGPGTRLTVL.

On this clone itself: Additional DNA sequences in this sample encode the identical CDR3. The DNA of the CDR3 is TGTGCCAGTAGTCCGCGCCGACAGGGTGAAGAGACCCAGTACTTC. Its translation is CASSPRRQGEETQYF. The J gene is TRBJ2-5, the V gene TRBV19; 7 bases are a match to TRBD1. Germline assignment: CDR1 LNHDA and CDR2 SQIVND (reference sequence). Trimming removed 5 bases from V and 3 bases from J; junction bases left unmatched: 9. The CDR3 spans 15 residues.

The chain carries TRBV5-1 and TRBJ2-7; 7 positions agree with TRBD1. In germline, CDR1 is SGHRS, CDR2 YFSETQ. V lost 4 bases to trimming and J lost 2 bases; unmatched junction nucleotides: 6. The CDR3 is made up of 14 amino acids. CDR3 residues: CASSPQTGAYEQYF. The CDR3, as DNA: TGCGCCAGCAGCCCTCAAACAGGGGCCTACGAGCAGTACTTC.

The gene calls are TRBV30 and TRBJ2-5; the D gene is possibly TRBD1 (6 bases). The CDR3 spans 13 residues. Between the trimmed V and J ends, which lost 7 bases and 1 base, there was a span of 13 bases. Per germline, CDR1 GTSNPN and CDR2 SVGIG (reference sequence). The chain's CDR3 is CASLGAGQETQYF. CDR3 nucleotides: TGTGCCTCGCTGGGGGCAGGCCAAGAGACCCAGTACTTC.

V and J are TRBV2 and TRBJ2-2; D possibly corresponds to TRBD2 (5 bases). The CDR3 length is 16 residues. The V end lost 7 bases, the J end lost 3 bases, and 18 bases lay between the germline ends. The germline V gene encodes CDR1 SNHLY and CDR2 FYNNEI. This CDR3 reads CASITLDFWDTGELFF. The CDR3 DNA sequence: TGTGCCAGCATCACACTGGACTTCTGGGACACCGGGGAGCTGTTTTTT.

CDR3 residues: CASSPTYTVSTEAFF. The CDR3 coding sequence is TGTGCCAGCAGCCCAACGTATACAGTGAGCACTGAAGCTTTCTTT. V and J are TRBV9 and TRBJ1-1; no clear D. CDR3 length: 15 residues. Germline CDR1 is SGDLS and CDR2 is YYNGEE. V gave up 4 bases and J gave up 4 bases, with 17 bases separating them.

The rearrangement links TRBV12-3 or TRBV12-4 to TRBJ2-7; D call uncertain. The ends were cut back, 5 bases at V and 2 bases at J, with 10 bases in the middle. The CDR3 consists of 13 residues. CDR3 region: CASSLGRAYEQYF. The CDR3 region has the DNA TGTGCCAGCAGTCTAGGACGGGCCTACGAGCAGTACTTC.

The CDR3 DNA is TGCGCCAGCAGCTTCGGACAGGGGGCATATGAGACCCAGTACTTC. This codes for CASSFGQGAYETQYF. The genes are TRBV5-1 and TRBJ2-5, with 11 bases fitting TRBD1. Losses at the gene ends were 2 bases for V and 5 bases for J; bases not matched to a gene: 5. Germline CDR1 SGHRS, CDR2 YFSETQ. This CDR3 contains 15 residues.

This rearrangement joins TRBV4-3 to TRBJ2-2; D unclear. Germline V gene sequence: CDR1 LGHNA, CDR2 YSLEER. V was cut by 1 base and J by 3 bases, with 9 bases left in between. The CDR3 runs 15 residues. In nucleotides, the CDR3 is TGCGCCAGCAGCCAAGGCAGGCGCGACACCGGGGAGCTGTTTTTT. Its translation: CASSQGRRDTGELFF.